These T cell receptor beta chains were read from a single sample in a study of T cells in Graves' hyperthyroidism and ophthalmopathy. TCRdb analysed the multiplex PCR reads with MiXCR anew, one entry per CDR3 protein. The sample carries fewer than 650,000 distinct CDR3 sequences, 13% to 15% recorded once. The sample consisted of blood. These receptors all stem from a woman younger than 30 with Graves' ophthalmopathy. Both conserved end residues are part of each CDR3. Each record gives: V gene, D gene, clone size, J gene, CDR3 protein, CDR3 DNA. D genes are given only for firm matches. Not all rows give a size; the values are once, few, many and, for expanded clones, a class.

TRBV9	NA	few	TRBJ2-5	CASSPRRGSAYQETQYF	TGTGCCAGCAGCCCCAGAAGAGGTAGCGCGTACCAAGAGACCCAGTACTTC
TRBV7-8	TRBD1	few	TRBJ2-5	CASSSGQVKETQYF	TGTGCCAGCAGCTCGGGACAGGTTAAAGAGACCCAGTACTTC
TRBV7-2	TRBD2	many	TRBJ2-5	CASSTLAGTGKTQYF	TGTGCCAGCAGCACACTAGCGGGAACGGGAAAGACCCAGTACTTC
TRBV30	NA	many	TRBJ1-1	CAWAGGQTEAFF	TGTGCCTGGGCCGGGGGCCAGACTGAAGCTTTCTTT
TRBV4-2	TRBD2	NA	TRBJ2-7	CASSQDLAGGSSSYEQYF	TGTGCCAGCAGCCAAGACCTAGCGGGAGGCTCAAGCTCCTACGAGCAGTACTTC
TRBV7-2	TRBD1	NA	TRBJ1-5	CASSLTPGGYNQPQHF	TGTGCCAGCAGCTTAACTCCAGGGGGCTACAATCAGCCCCAGCATTTT
TRBV28	NA	many	TRBJ1-1	CASTPNLPNIAFF	TGTGCCAGCACCCCAAACCTCCCGAACATAGCTTTCTTT
TRBV20-1	NA	few	TRBJ1-2	CSPSQGDYGYTF	TGCAGCCCTTCACAGGGCGACTATGGCTACACCTTC
TRBV7-8	TRBD2	many	TRBJ2-7	CASSSAKGREYDYEQYF	TGTGCCAGCAGCTCGGCTAAGGGGCGGGAGTATGATTACGAGCAGTACTTC
TRBV4-3	NA	few	TRBJ2-3	CASSQLRLGGTDTQYF	TGCGCCAGCAGCCAACTCCGACTAGGTGGGACAGATACGCAGTATTTT
TRBV28	TRBD1	many	TRBJ2-2	CATRTTGTGDTGELFF	TGTGCCACCAGGACGACCGGGACAGGGGACACCGGGGAGCTGTTTTTT
TRBV7-3	TRBD2	many	TRBJ2-2	CASQKGGSGTGELFF	TGTGCCAGCCAAAAAGGCGGGAGCGGTACCGGGGAGCTGTTTTTT
TRBV6-1	NA	few	TRBJ2-3	CASSDSTGTVSTDTQYF	TGTGCCAGCAGTGATAGCACCGGGACCGTTTCCACAGATACGCAGTATTTT
TRBV28	TRBD1	many	TRBJ1-1	CASSSSGTGLPGAEAFF	TGTGCCAGCAGTAGCTCCGGGACAGGCCTCCCGGGCGCTGAAGCTTTCTTT
TRBV20-1	TRBD2	many	TRBJ2-1	CSARARPGLAGYNEQFF	TGCAGTGCTAGAGCGCGGCCGGGACTAGCGGGGTACAATGAGCAGTTCTTC
TRBV6-1	TRBD1	many	TRBJ1-5	CASSYDQGADQPQHF	TGTGCCAGCAGTTACGATCAGGGGGCGGATCAGCCCCAGCATTTT
TRBV6-5	TRBD1	NA	TRBJ2-1	CASSYPTGSEQFF	TGTGCCAGCAGTTACCCGACAGGGAGTGAGCAGTTCTTC
TRBV7-9	NA	NA	TRBJ1-2	CASSFEGRGGYTF	TGTGCCAGCAGCTTTGAGGGAAGGGGAGGCTACACCTTC
TRBV4-1	NA	few	TRBJ2-7	CASSQAGSYYEQYF	TGCGCCAGCAGCCAAGCAGGGTCCTACTACGAGCAGTACTTC
TRBV2	NA	many	TRBJ1-4	CASSPRDGKFNEKLFF	TGTGCCAGCAGTCCCCGCGACGGAAAATTTAATGAAAAACTGTTTTTT
TRBV20-1	TRBD2	NA	TRBJ2-1	CSASPLLTSGSWNEQFF	TGCAGTGCTAGCCCCTTACTGACTAGCGGGAGTTGGAATGAGCAGTTCTTC
TRBV12-3/TRBV12-4	NA	many	TRBJ1-1	CASSWMGNTEAFF	TGTGCCAGCAGTTGGATGGGGAACACTGAAGCTTTCTTT
TRBV7-2	NA	many	TRBJ2-3	CASSPVGGFTDTQYF	TGTGCCAGCAGCCCAGTCGGCGGGTTCACAGATACGCAGTATTTT
TRBV20-1	TRBD2	many	TRBJ2-7	CSASGRTSGRPYEQYF	TGCAGTGCTAGCGGGAGGACTAGCGGGAGACCCTACGAGCAGTACTTC
TRBV6-1	TRBD2	many	TRBJ2-2	CASSLPSGSGTGELFF	TGTGCCAGCAGCCTACCTAGCGGGAGTGGCACCGGGGAGCTGTTTTTT
TRBV28	NA	many	TRBJ1-1	CASSPLDSLNTEAFF	TGTGCCAGCAGTCCCCTGGACAGCCTGAACACTGAAGCTTTCTTT
TRBV7-8	TRBD1	many	TRBJ2-3	CASSLRTGIVADTQYF	TGTGCCAGCAGCTTACGGACAGGGATTGTGGCAGATACGCAGTATTTT
TRBV13	NA	few	TRBJ1-2	CASSLDGTSGGYNYGYTF	TGTGCCAGCAGCTTAGACGGGACCTCAGGAGGGTATAACTATGGCTACACCTTC
TRBV6-5	NA	few	TRBJ2-7	CASSYGTEGPYEQYF	TGTGCCAGCAGTTACGGGACCGAGGGTCCCTACGAGCAGTACTTC